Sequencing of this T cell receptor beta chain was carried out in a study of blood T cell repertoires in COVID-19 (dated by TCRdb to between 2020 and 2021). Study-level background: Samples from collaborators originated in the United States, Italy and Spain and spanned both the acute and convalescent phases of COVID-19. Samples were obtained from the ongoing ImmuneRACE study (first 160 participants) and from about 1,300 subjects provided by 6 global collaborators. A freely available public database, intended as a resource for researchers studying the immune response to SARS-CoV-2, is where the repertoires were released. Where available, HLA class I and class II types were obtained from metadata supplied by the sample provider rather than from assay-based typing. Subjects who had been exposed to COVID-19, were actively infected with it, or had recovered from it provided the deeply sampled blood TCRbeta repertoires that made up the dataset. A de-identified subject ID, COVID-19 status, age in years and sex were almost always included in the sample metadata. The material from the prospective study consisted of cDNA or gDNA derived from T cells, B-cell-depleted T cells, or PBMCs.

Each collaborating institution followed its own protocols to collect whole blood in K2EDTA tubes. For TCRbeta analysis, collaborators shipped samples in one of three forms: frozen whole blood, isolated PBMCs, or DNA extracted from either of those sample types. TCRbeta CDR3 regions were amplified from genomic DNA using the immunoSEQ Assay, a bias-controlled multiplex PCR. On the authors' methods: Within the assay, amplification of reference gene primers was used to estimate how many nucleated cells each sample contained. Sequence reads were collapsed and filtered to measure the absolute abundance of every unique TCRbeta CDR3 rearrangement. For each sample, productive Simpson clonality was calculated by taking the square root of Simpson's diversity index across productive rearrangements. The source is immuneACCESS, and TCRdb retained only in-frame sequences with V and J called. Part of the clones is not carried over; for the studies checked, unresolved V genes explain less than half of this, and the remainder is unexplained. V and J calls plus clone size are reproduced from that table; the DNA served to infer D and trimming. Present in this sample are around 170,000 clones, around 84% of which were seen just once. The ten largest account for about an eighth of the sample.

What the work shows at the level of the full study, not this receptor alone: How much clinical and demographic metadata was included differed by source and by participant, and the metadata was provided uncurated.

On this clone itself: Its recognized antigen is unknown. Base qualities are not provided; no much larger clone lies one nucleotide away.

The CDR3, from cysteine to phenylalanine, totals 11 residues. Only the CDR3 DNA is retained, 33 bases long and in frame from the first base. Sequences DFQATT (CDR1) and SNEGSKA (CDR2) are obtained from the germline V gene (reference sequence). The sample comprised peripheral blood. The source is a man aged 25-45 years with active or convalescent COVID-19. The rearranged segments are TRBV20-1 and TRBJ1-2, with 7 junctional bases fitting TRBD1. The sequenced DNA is TGCATGATGACAGGGAACTATGGCTACACCTTC. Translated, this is CMMTGNYGYTF.